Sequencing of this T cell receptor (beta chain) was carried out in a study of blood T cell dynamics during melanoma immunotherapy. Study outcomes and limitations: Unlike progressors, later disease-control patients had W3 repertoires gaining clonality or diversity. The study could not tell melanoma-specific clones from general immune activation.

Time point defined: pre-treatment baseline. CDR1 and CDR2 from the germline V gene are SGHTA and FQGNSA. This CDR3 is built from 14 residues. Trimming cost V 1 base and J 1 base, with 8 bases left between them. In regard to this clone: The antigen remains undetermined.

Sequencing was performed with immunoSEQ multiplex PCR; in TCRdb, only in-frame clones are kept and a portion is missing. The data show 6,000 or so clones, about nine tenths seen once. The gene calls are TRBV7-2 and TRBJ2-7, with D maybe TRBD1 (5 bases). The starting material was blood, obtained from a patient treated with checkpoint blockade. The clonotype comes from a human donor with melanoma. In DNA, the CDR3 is TGTGCCAGCAGCTTAGGCAGGGTATCCTACGAGCAGTACTTC. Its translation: CASSLGRVSYEQYF.